This passage covers 16 T cell receptor beta chains from one sample sequenced in a study of shared clonotypes between healthy human individuals. Clones were sequenced by immunoSEQ multiplex PCR, and TCRdb holds only the in-frame ones, with some missing. Among a few million clones listed, more than 80% were seen once. The sequenced sample was naive CD4+ T cells from PBMCs. Subset indicated: CD45RA+ positively selected. These receptors were obtained from a man between 18 and 29 years old in good health. Some clones in this sample may be carry-over from other donors' samples.

The chain couples TRBV7-3 to TRBJ2-1; D not certain. Deletions cut 5 bases from V and 2 bases from J, with 10 bases between. Germline assignment: CDR1 SGHTA and CDR2 FQGTGA. CDR3 length: 14 residues. The CDR3 spells CASSPAITYNEQFF. The CDR3 nucleotides are TGTGCCAGCAGCCCCGCGATAACCTACAATGAGCAGTTCTTC.

J is TRBJ1-1 and V is TRBV10-2, with D unclear. This CDR3 comprises 14 residues. Germline V gives CDR1 WSHSY, CDR2 SAAADI. The V end was cut by 0 bases, the J end by 6 bases, with 11 bases between. This CDR3 reads CASSESARWSEAFF. In nucleotides, the CDR3 is TGCGCCAGCAGTGAGTCGGCCAGGTGGTCTGAAGCTTTCTTT.

The V gene is TRBV30, the J gene TRBJ1-2; D not resolved. Trimming shortened V by 4 bases and J by 4 bases, and 13 bases separated the two germline ends. This CDR3 spans 13 amino acids. CDR1 is GTSNPN, CDR2 SVGIG, per germline (reference sequence). This CDR3 reads CAWTKASGYGYTF. CDR3 nucleotide sequence: TGTGCCTGGACTAAGGCCTCTGGCTATGGCTACACCTTC.

The J gene is TRBJ1-5, the V gene TRBV7-2, with a possible D match to TRBD1 (5 bases). This CDR3 is 16 amino acids long. In germline, CDR1 is SGHTA, CDR2 FQGNSA. V dropped 7 bases and J dropped 0 bases, with 16 bases sitting between them. The CDR3 sequence is CASTAGTAYSNQPQHF. The DNA of the CDR3 is TGTGCCAGCACCGCCGGGACGGCTTATAGCAATCAGCCCCAGCATTTT.

The chain is built from TRBV9 and TRBJ2-2; D remains ambiguous. V was trimmed by 4 bases and J by 0 bases, leaving 7 bases between them. Germline V gene sequence: CDR1 SGDLS, CDR2 YYNGEE. The CDR3 runs 14 residues. For the CDR3, the DNA is TGTGCCAGCAGCCCAAACTCGAACACCGGGGAGCTGTTTTTT. It specifies CASSPNSNTGELFF.

The V call is TRBV10-2, the J call TRBJ2-1, with TRBD2 matching over 11 bases. CDR3 length: 15 residues. V was clipped by 7 bases and J by 5 bases; unmatched bases: 7. CDR1 and CDR2 from the germline V gene are WSHSY and SAAADI. Written as DNA, the CDR3 is TGCGCCAGCACGAGGGTAGCGGGAGGGAACAATGAGCAGTTCTTC. Amino acid sequence: CASTRVAGGNNEQFF.

This clone came up once. V gene TRBV27 combines with J gene TRBJ1-2; unclear D gene. Germline lookup yields CDR1 MNHEY and CDR2 SMNVEV (reference sequence). The V end was cut by 3 bases, the J end by 4 bases, with 21 bases between. CDR3 length equals 17 residues. This CDR3 reads CASSFRRTPAAGYGYTF. The CDR3 region has the DNA TGTGCCAGCAGTTTCCGCCGAACCCCCGCCGCCGGCTATGGCTACACCTTC.

V gene TRBV7-2 combines with J gene TRBJ2-3; 11 bases are a match to TRBD2. Germline CDR1 SGHTA, CDR2 FQGNSA. The CDR3 spans 16 residues. V shed 5 bases, J shed 3 bases, and the junction held 7 bases outside the gene matches. CDR3 protein: CASSPSGTSGTDTQYF. As DNA, the CDR3 is TGTGCCAGCAGCCCGAGTGGGACTAGCGGTACAGATACGCAGTATTTT.

This clone was detected only once. The chain combines TRBV20-1 with TRBJ2-7; weak D call: TRBD2 (5 bases). The germline V gene has CDR1 DFQATT and CDR2 SNEGSKA (reference sequence). The CDR3 has 11 residues. The V end was cut by 5 bases, the J end by 7 bases, with 12 bases between. CDR3 sequence: CSALRDEEQYF. CDR3 nucleotide sequence: TGCAGTGCTCTACGGGATGAGGAGCAGTACTTC.

With respect to this clone: Other DNA sequences in the sample encode the same CDR3. V is TRBV18 and J is TRBJ1-1; 9 bases align to TRBD1. Germline V gene lookup returns CDR1 KGHSH and CDR2 LQKENI. The CDR3 contains 15 residues. V lost 3 bases and J lost 1; bases outside the gene matches: 3. The CDR3 sequence is CASSPPGQGNTEAFF. For the CDR3, the DNA is TGTGCCAGCTCACCCCCGGGACAGGGGAACACTGAAGCTTTCTTT.

The chain has TRBV5-4 and TRBJ2-3; 11 bases are shared with TRBD2. Germline V gives CDR1 SGHNT, CDR2 YYREEE (reference sequence). After removal of 1 base from V and 4 bases from J, the junction contained 2 bases not matched to a gene. The CDR3 totals 15 residues. CDR3: CASSLTSGSPDTQYF. The CDR3, as DNA: TGTGCCAGCAGCTTGACTAGCGGGAGCCCAGATACGCAGTATTTT.

The chain couples TRBV5-1 to TRBJ2-3; D is perhaps TRBD1 (5 bases). Deletions cut 4 bases from V and 3 bases from J, with 9 bases between. The CDR3 consists of 13 residues. Germline V gives CDR1 SGHRS, CDR2 YFSETQ. This CDR3 is CASSQGVTDTQYF. The CDR3 bases are TGCGCCAGCAGCCAAGGGGTTACAGATACGCAGTATTTT.

The chain recombines TRBV7-9 with TRBJ1-6, with unresolved D. The CDR3 length is 15 residues. Trimming cost V 5 bases and J 7 bases, with 15 bases left between them. Per the germline V gene, CDR1 is SEHNR and CDR2 is FQNEAQ (reference sequence). The CDR3 loop reads CASSPPRIPNSPLHF. DNA of the CDR3: TGTGCCAGCAGCCCTCCCCGAATTCCGAATTCACCCCTCCACTTT.

J is TRBJ2-2 and V is TRBV5-1; D is unclear. The V gene lost 4 bases and the J gene lost 0 bases, with 10 bases spanning the gap. Per the germline V gene, CDR1 is SGHRS and CDR2 is YFSETQ. There are 15 residues in the CDR3. Here the CDR3 DNA reads TGCGCCAGCAGCCCAGTGAGCTCGAACACCGGGGAGCTGTTTTTT. Translating it yields CASSPVSSNTGELFF.

The CDR3 sequence is CASSLGVVGSGTYEQYF. The CDR3 DNA reads TGCGCCAGCAGCTTGGGGGTCGTCGGGAGCGGTACCTACGAGCAGTACTTC. V is TRBV5-1 and J is TRBJ2-7, with D perhaps TRBD2 (6 bases). Germline V gives CDR1 SGHRS, CDR2 YFSETQ. The CDR3 runs to 17 residues. V shed 0 bases and J shed 2 bases, with 18 bases lying between them.

This clone was counted once. The V gene is TRBV30, the J gene TRBJ1-4; D remains unclear. Germline V lookup: CDR1 GTSNPN, CDR2 SVGIG (reference sequence). V lost 0 bases to trimming and J lost 5 bases, with 13 bases between them. The CDR3 has 15 residues. CDR3 in DNA: TGTGCCTGGAGTGTACGGGGAGGGCCAAATGAAAAACTGTTTTTT. This gives the protein CAWSVRGGPNEKLFF.